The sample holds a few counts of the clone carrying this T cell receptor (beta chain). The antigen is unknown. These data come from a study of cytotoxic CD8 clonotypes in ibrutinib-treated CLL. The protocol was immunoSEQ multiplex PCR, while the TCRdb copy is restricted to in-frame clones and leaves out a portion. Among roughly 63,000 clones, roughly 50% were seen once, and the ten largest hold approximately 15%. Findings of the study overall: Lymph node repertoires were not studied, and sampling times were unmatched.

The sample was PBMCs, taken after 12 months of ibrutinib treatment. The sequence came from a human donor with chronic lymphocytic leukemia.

CDR3 sequence: CASSFSSSYNEQFF. DNA for the CDR3: TGTGCCAGCAGCTTCTCTAGCTCCTACAATGAGCAGTTCTTC. The J gene is TRBJ2-1, the V gene TRBV7-9, with no clear D. This CDR3 has 14 residues. Germline CDR1 SEHNR, CDR2 FQNEAQ (reference sequence). V was clipped by 3 bases and J by 0 bases, with 6 bases between them. The full variable domain, with the rest looked up from reference TRBV7-9 and TRBJ2-1, is DTGVSQNPRHKITKRGQNVTFRCDPISEHNRLYWYRQTLGQGPEFLTYFQNEAQLEKSRLLSDRFSAERPKGSFSTLEIQRTEQGDSAMYLCASSFSSSYNEQFFGPGTRLTVL.